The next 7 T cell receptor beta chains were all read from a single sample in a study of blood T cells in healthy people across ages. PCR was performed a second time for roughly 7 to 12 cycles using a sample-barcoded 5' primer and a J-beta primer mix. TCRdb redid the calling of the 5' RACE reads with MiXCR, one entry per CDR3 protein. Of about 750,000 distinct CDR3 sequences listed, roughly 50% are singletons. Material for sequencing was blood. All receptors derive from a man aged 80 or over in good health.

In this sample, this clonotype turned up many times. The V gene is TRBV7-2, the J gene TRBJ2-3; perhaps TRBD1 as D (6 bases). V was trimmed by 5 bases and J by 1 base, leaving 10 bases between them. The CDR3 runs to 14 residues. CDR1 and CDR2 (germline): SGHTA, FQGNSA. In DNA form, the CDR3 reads TGTGCCAGCAGCCTCCGACAGGGCACAGATACGCAGTATTTT. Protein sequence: CASSLRQGTDTQYF.

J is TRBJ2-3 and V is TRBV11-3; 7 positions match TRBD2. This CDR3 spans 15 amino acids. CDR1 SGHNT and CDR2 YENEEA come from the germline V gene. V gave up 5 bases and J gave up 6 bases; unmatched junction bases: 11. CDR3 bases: TGTGCCAGCAGCCCGATGGGAGGGATTGGTGATACGCAGTATTTT. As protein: CASSPMGGIGDTQYF.

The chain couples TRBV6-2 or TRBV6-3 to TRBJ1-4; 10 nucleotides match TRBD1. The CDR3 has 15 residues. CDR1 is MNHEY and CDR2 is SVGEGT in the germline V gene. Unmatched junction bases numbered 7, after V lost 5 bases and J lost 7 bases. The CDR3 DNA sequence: TGTGCCAGCAGTCCTTGGGGGACAGGGGTTGAAAAACTGTTTTTT. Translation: CASSPWGTGVEKLFF.

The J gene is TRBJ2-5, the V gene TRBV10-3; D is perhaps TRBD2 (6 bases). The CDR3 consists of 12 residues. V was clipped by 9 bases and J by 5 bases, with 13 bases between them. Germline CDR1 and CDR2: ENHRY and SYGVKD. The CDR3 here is CAMRASVETQYF. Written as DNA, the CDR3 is TGTGCCATGCGGGCTAGCGTGGAGACCCAGTACTTC.

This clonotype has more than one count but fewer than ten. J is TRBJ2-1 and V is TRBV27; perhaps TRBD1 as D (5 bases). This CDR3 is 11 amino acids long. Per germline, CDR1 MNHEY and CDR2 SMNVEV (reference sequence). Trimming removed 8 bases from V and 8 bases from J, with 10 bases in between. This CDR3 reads CASGARDEQFF. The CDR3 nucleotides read TGTGCCAGCGGGGCCCGGGATGAGCAGTTCTTC.

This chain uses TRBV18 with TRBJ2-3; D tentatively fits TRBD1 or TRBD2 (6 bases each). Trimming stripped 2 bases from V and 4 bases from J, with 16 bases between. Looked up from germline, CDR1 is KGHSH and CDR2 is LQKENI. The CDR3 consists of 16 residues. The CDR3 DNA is TGTGCCAGCTCACCATTGATCGGGGGCTGGGCAGATACGCAGTATTTT. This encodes CASSPLIGGWADTQYF.

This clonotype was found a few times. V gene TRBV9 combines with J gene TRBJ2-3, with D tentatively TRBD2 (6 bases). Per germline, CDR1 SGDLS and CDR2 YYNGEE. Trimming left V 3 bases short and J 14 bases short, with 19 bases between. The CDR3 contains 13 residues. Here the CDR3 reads CASSEVPTRYAYF. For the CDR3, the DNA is TGTGCCAGCAGCGAGGTCCCGACTAGATACGCGTATTTT.